The TCR beta chain under discussion was sequenced for a study of shared clonotypes between healthy human individuals. Study-wide findings and caveats: Deeper or shallower sequencing was expected to change how clonotypes are shared among donors. Researchers found naive subsets generally carried larger estimated richness than memory subsets.

Division of CD4+ cells produced a CD45RA+ naive subset and a CD45RA-negative memory subset. In the case of this clone: Its antigen is currently unknown. At one of its ends the junction is not consistent with the germline gene, which may arise from a read error.

The assay was run at deep level. Clones were read by immunoSEQ multiplex PCR, and TCRdb kept only the in-frame ones, dropping some. Of 950,000 to 1,100,000 clones in the sample, roughly 70% were seen once. The CDR3 length is 17 residues. Germline CDR1 and CDR2: GTSNPN and SVGIG (reference sequence). The clonotype was recovered from a man aged 18 to 29 in good health. Sequenced sample: memory CD4+ T cells sorted from blood. Described subset: CD45RA-negative fraction. This chain joins TRBV30 and TRBJ2-7; no clear D. The CDR3 region has the DNA TGTGCCTGGAGTCCCCGGGCTAGGTTATATGATTCCTACGGGCAGTACTTC. Protein: CAWSPRARLYDSYGQYF.